Listed below are T cell receptor beta chains from one sample, sequenced in a study of regulatory T cells in long-lasting Graves disease. TCRdb redid the calling of the multiplex PCR reads with MiXCR, one entry per CDR3 protein. The sample consists of around 360,000 distinct CDR3 sequences, around 15% of them appearing once. These data were also filed under a second study, of T cells in Graves' hyperthyroidism and ophthalmopathy.

The sample consisted of peripheral blood mononuclear cells (PBMCs), taken at new diagnosis, from a patient treated with antithyroid drugs. The source is a woman younger than 35 with Graves disease. CDR3s include the opening cysteine and the closing phenylalanine or tryptophan.

cdr3_length: 16
v_call: TRBV6-1
j_call: TRBJ2-7
cdr3_aa: CASSRNRLGESWEQYF

cdr3_length: 14
v_call: TRBV5-1
j_call: TRBJ2-5
cdr3_aa: CASSPGHRVETQYF

cdr3_length: 16
v_call: TRBV18
j_call: TRBJ2-1
cdr3_aa: CASSPGRLAGSDEQFF

cdr3_length: 16
v_call: TRBV2
j_call: TRBJ2-1
cdr3_aa: CASSLSGTGFYNEQFF

cdr3_length: 14
v_call: TRBV5-1
j_call: TRBJ1-3
cdr3_aa: CASSTQGSGNTIYF

cdr3_length: 14
v_call: TRBV30
j_call: TRBJ1-2
cdr3_aa: CAWFNRGTNYGYTF

cdr3_length: 16
v_call: TRBV18
j_call: TRBJ1-5
cdr3_aa: CASSSGTGDGNQPQHF

cdr3_length: 17
v_call: TRBV7-2
j_call: TRBJ2-6
cdr3_aa: CASSSRVPYSGANVLTF

cdr3_length: 16
v_call: TRBV20-1
j_call: TRBJ1-5
cdr3_aa: CSASVQAGGIGQPQHF

cdr3_length: 15
v_call: TRBV28
j_call: TRBJ2-2
cdr3_aa: CASSGTGTPTGELFF

cdr3_length: 14
v_call: TRBV7-9
j_call: TRBJ1-1
cdr3_aa: CASSGQGAHTEAFF

cdr3_length: 16
v_call: TRBV19
j_call: TRBJ1-2
cdr3_aa: CASSTGPFGVSYGYTF

cdr3_length: 15
v_call: TRBV6-1
j_call: TRBJ1-5
cdr3_aa: CASSIGTDRNQPQHF

cdr3_length: 15
v_call: TRBV7-8
j_call: TRBJ2-3
cdr3_aa: CASNQETYSTDTQYF

cdr3_length: 13
v_call: TRBV5-6
j_call: TRBJ2-5
cdr3_aa: CASARGSQETQYF

cdr3_length: 13
v_call: TRBV28
j_call: TRBJ1-4
cdr3_aa: CASSLLLSEKLFF

cdr3_length: 14
v_call: TRBV10-3
j_call: TRBJ2-2
cdr3_aa: CAISEARRPGELFF

cdr3_length: 16
v_call: TRBV5-1
j_call: TRBJ2-3
cdr3_aa: CASSPWDRGRTDTQYF

cdr3_length: 16
v_call: TRBV7-3
j_call: TRBJ2-3
cdr3_aa: CASSPGRASRTDTQYF

cdr3_length: 17
v_call: TRBV6-5
j_call: TRBJ2-7
cdr3_aa: CASSYSLVGGGDYEQYF

cdr3_length: 13
v_call: TRBV20-1
j_call: TRBJ2-1
cdr3_aa: CSAVDRRYNEQFF

cdr3_length: 16
v_call: TRBV9
j_call: TRBJ2-1
cdr3_aa: CASSPKRLGSYNEQFF

cdr3_length: 12
v_call: TRBV6-1
j_call: TRBJ2-3
cdr3_aa: CASSNHGDTQYF

cdr3_length: 15
v_call: TRBV15
j_call: TRBJ2-3
cdr3_aa: CATSRGDGGEDTQYF

cdr3_length: 14
v_call: TRBV30
j_call: TRBJ1-5
cdr3_aa: CAWSSITDNQPQHF

cdr3_length: 15
v_call: TRBV3-1
j_call: TRBJ2-1
cdr3_aa: CASSQDQDYYNEQFF

cdr3_length: 14
v_call: TRBV2
j_call: TRBJ1-1
cdr3_aa: CASSEAARNTEAFF

cdr3_length: 16
v_call: TRBV2
j_call: TRBJ1-2
cdr3_aa: CASSPSRADLPIGYTF

cdr3_length: 14
v_call: TRBV7-8
j_call: TRBJ1-1
cdr3_aa: CASSWRLSDTEAFF

cdr3_length: 13
v_call: TRBV19
j_call: TRBJ1-1
cdr3_aa: CASSIEQGAEAFF

cdr3_length: 15
v_call: TRBV6-9
j_call: TRBJ1-1
cdr3_aa: CASSYQTGGFTEAFF

cdr3_length: 12
v_call: TRBV3-1
j_call: TRBJ2-2
cdr3_aa: CATGGVVGELFF

cdr3_length: 12
v_call: TRBV7-2
j_call: TRBJ2-7
cdr3_aa: CAASPEPYKQYF

cdr3_length: 13
v_call: TRBV13
j_call: TRBJ1-4
cdr3_aa: CASSLDSNEKLFF

cdr3_length: 16
v_call: TRBV7-8
j_call: TRBJ2-2
cdr3_aa: CASSLSRRERTGELFF

cdr3_length: 17
v_call: TRBV10-3
j_call: TRBJ2-1
cdr3_aa: CAISEGTSGSGGNEQFF